This TCR beta chain came from a study of CD8 T cells in Susac syndrome. The CDR3 length is 13 residues. V lost 7 bases and J 7 bases, leaving 14 bases between the germline ends. Sequencing of TCR beta drew on CD8+ and CD4+ T cells from blood. Reverse transcription of roughly 0.45 to 1 ug RNA was performed with random hexamers. TCRdb passed the immunoSEQ multiplex PCR reads through MiXCR, listing each CDR3 protein once. This sample has some 190,000 distinct CDR3 sequences; around 95% occur once, and the top ten carry around 0.1%. The V call is TRBV12-3 or TRBV12-4, the J call TRBJ2-1; D is unresolved. This receptor was obtained from a human donor in good health. Sequenced material: CD4+ T cells from PBMCs. CDR3 loop: CASTARLGNEQFF. In DNA, the CDR3 is TGTGCCAGCACCGCTCGTTTGGGGAATGAGCAGTTCTTC.